The TCR beta chain under discussion was sequenced for a study of blood T cell repertoires in COVID-19. Study summary: The United States, Italy and Spain supplied acute and convalescent COVID-19 samples. From T cells, B-cell-depleted T cells, or PBMCs came the material, which was cDNA or gDNA.

In the original processing: Reference gene primer amplification gave nucleated cell count estimates. Clones were read by immunoSEQ multiplex PCR, and TCRdb kept only the in-frame ones, dropping some. V, J and clone size are taken as reported in that table, and D and trimming were inferred from the DNA itself. The sample gives about 39,000 clones, approximately 89% of which show up once; about 4.1% is in the top ten. About this clone itself: One junction end does not reproduce the germline sequence, and a read error may be involved.

Sequenced input: peripheral blood. The sequence was obtained from a man aged 55-75 years with acute or convalescent COVID-19.

CDR3 loop: CASRKSGSRF. The CDR3 coding sequence is TGTGCCAGCAGAAAAAGCGGCAGCCGCTTC. The gene calls are TRBV5-8 and TRBJ2-7; D might be TRBD2 (5 bases). Per germline, CDR1 SGHTS and CDR2 YDEGEE. There are 10 residues in the CDR3.